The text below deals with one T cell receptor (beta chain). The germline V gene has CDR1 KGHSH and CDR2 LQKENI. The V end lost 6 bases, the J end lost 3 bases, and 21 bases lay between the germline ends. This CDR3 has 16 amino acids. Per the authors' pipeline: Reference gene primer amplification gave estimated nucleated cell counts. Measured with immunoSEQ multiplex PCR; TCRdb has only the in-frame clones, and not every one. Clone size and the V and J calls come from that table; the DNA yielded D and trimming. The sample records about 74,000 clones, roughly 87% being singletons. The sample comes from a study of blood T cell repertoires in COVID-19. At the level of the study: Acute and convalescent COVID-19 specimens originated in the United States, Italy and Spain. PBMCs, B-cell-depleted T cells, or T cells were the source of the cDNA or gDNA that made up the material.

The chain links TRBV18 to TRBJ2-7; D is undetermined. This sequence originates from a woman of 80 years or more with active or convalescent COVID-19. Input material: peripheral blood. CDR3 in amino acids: CASSLKDTTPLYEQYF. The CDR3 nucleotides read TGTGCCAGCTCCTTGAAAGACACGACACCACTCTACGAGCAGTACTTC.